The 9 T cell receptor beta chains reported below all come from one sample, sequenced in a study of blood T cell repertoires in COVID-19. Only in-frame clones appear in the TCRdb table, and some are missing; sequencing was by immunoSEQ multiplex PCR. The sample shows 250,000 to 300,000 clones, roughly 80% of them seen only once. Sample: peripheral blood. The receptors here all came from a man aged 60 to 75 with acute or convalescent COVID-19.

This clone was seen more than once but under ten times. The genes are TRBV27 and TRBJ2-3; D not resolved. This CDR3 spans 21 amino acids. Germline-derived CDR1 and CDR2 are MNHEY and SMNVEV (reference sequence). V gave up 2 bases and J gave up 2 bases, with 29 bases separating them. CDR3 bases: TGTGCCAGCAGTTTAGTAAGAGAGTTCGGTACTGCTACTACCTACACAGATACGCAGTATTTT. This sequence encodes CASSLVREFGTATTYTDTQYF.

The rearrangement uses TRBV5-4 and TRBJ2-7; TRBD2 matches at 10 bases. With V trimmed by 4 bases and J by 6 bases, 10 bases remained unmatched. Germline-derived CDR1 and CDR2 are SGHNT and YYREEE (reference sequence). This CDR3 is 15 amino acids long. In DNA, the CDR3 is TGTGCCAGCAGCCCGGGAGCTAGCGGGGGACTCGAGCAGTACTTC. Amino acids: CASSPGASGGLEQYF.

CDR3 bases: TGCGCCAGCAGACAAAGACCGACCCGGGACGAACAGGGAACCAGACAAGAGACCCAGTACTTC. It is translated as CASRQRPTRDEQGTRQETQYF. The chain employs TRBV5-1 and TRBJ2-5, with a weak D call TRBD1 (6 bases). Trimming removed 5 bases at V and 2 bases at J, with 34 bases between. This CDR3 comprises 21 residues. Per the germline V gene, CDR1 is SGHRS and CDR2 is YFSETQ.

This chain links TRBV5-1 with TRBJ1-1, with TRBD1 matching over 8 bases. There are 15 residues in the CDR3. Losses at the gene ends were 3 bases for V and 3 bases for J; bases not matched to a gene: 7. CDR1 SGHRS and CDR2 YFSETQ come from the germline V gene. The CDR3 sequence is CASSYQGAIDTEAFF. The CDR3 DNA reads TGCGCCAGCAGCTACCAGGGGGCTATTGACACTGAAGCTTTCTTT.

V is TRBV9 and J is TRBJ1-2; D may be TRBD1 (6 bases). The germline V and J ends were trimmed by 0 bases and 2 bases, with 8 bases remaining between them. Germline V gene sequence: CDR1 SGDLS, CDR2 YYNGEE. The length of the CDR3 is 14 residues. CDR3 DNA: TGTGCCAGCAGCGTAGGAGGACAGAACTATGGCTACACCTTC. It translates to CASSVGGQNYGYTF.

The CDR3 here is CASRPSRTGAEGTGAETVYEQYF. The CDR3 DNA reads TGTGCAAGTCGCCCCTCGCGGACAGGGGCGGAAGGGACAGGGGCGGAAACGGTCTACGAGCAGTACTTC. V is TRBV12-2 and J is TRBJ2-7; the table's TRBD1 call for D was not verified on the DNA. TRBV12-2 is tagged as a pseudogene. The CDR3 totals 23 residues.

Written as DNA, the CDR3 is TGTGCCAGCAGTTTACCTCGACTAGGCGGCAATGAGCAGTTCTTC. Its translation: CASSLPRLGGNEQFF. The genes are TRBV27 and TRBJ2-1, with TRBD2 as a possible D gene (6 bases). Germline loops: CDR1 MNHEY, CDR2 SMNVEV (reference sequence). The V end lost 2 bases, the J end lost 6 bases, and 14 bases lay between the germline ends. The CDR3 length is 15 residues.

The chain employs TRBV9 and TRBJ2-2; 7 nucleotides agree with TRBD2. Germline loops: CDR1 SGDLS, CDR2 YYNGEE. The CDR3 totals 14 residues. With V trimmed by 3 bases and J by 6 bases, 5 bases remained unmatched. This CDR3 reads CASSAPGLAGELFF. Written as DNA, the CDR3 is TGTGCCAGCAGCGCCCCAGGACTAGCCGGGGAGCTGTTTTTT.

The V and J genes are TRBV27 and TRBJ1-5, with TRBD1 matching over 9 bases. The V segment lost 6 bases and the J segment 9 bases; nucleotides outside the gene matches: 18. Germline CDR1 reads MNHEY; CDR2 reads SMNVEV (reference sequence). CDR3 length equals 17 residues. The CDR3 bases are TGTGCCAGCAGAACTGACACCGGGACAGGGTCCCAGGGGCCCCAGCATTTT. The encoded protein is CASRTDTGTGSQGPQHF.